This T cell receptor (beta chain) derives from a study of blood T cell repertoires in COVID-19. This clone occurred once. The data were produced by immunoSEQ multiplex PCR, yet TCRdb's version contains in-frame clones alone and is incomplete. The data show 130,000 to 150,000 clones, about four fifths seen once. Everyone who took part was roughly 18 to 89 years old, and they came from over 20 US areas. Assignments of participants to cohorts depended upon their own reported clinical history. Exposed participants encountered a COVID-19 case during the 2 weeks preceding study entry. V was clipped by 6 bases and J by 2 bases; unmatched bases: 5. The germline CDR1 and CDR2 sequences are MRHNA and SNTAGT. This CDR3 is built from 14 residues.

The sequenced material came from PBMCs or T cells enriched from blood (not recorded which). V is TRBV6-4 and J is TRBJ2-7; the match to TRBD1 covers 9 bases. The receptor's source is a woman in her forties or fifties who had been exposed to COVID-19. CDR3 bases: TGTGCCAGCAGCGTGGGACAGGGTCCCTACGAGCAGTACTTC. Protein sequence: CASSVGQGPYEQYF.